This record covers a single TCR beta chain. Its antigen is as yet unknown. The entry originates in a study of cytomegalovirus exposure and HLA in healthy donors. Background on the study: A later analysis reported the same platform for the 90 to 150 validation repertoires and the 500 to 700 first-cohort repertoires. Study-wide findings and caveats: The CMV antigen specificity of a few CMV-associated chains was confirmed through in vitro analysis. Clusters of TCRs from the first cohort tended to co-occur in the roughly 120 validation repertoires (as a later analysis found).

These donors were members of the roughly 110-subject validation cohort, a group separate from the approximately 670-subject first cohort. TCRdb's copy holds only in-frame clones and misses some; the assay was immunoSEQ multiplex PCR. The sample gives 200,000 to 300,000 clones, roughly 84% of which show up once; about 11% is in the top ten. The TCR originated in a man aged 18 to 35 in good health and CMV-seropositive. The sample was PBMCs.

The CDR3, as DNA: TGCGCCAGCAGCTTGGCGACCGGGACTATCTCCTACGAGCAGTACTTC. It translates to CASSLATGTISYEQYF. The V gene is TRBV5-1, the J gene TRBJ2-7, with 7 nucleotides matching TRBD2. The germline CDR1 and CDR2 sequences are SGHRS and YFSETQ. The V gene end was trimmed by 0 bases and the J gene end by 0 bases; junction bases not matched to a gene: 6. The CDR3 consists of 16 residues. Full variable domain (missing parts from reference TRBV5-1 and TRBJ2-7): KAGVTQTPRYLIKTRGQQVTLSCSPISGHRSVSWYQQTPGQGLQFLFEYFSETQRNKGNFPGRFSGRQFSNSRSEMNVSTLELGDSALYLCASSLATGTISYEQYFGPGTRLTVT.